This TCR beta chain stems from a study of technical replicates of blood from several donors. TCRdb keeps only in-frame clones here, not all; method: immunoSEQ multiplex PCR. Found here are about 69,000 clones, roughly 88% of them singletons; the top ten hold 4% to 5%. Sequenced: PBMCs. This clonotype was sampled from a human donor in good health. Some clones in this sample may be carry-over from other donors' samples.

The CDR3 DNA sequence: TGTGCCAGCGCTCCTCTAGTGTGGCGCCTCCGAGTTGAGCAGTTCTTC. Translated, it gives CASAPLVWRLRVEQFF. The gene calls are TRBV2 and TRBJ2-1; D not certain. The V end lost 8 bases, the J end lost 9 bases, and 26 bases lay between the germline ends. The V gene's germline CDR1 is SNHLY and CDR2 FYNNEI. This CDR3 contains 16 residues.